The rows below give T cell receptor beta chains drawn from one sample of a study of human T cells and chemical hapten exposure. TCRdb re-analysed the RACE reads in MiXCR, keeping a single row per CDR3 protein. The top ten clones hold 2% to 2.5% of a sample with fewer than 500,000 distinct CDR3 sequences, around 5% of them seen once. The sequenced sample was whole blood, obtained in connection with sensitization to the hapten diphenylcyclopropenone (DPC). These receptors all come from a woman in her forties or fifties with alopecia areata. Some clones in this sample may be carry-over from other donors' samples. CDR3s include the opening cysteine and the closing phenylalanine or tryptophan. D genes are given only for firm matches. Where a row states a size, it is once, few, many or the class of an expanded clone; other rows omit it.

clone size: NA; V gene: TRBV12-3/TRBV12-4; J gene: TRBJ2-7; D gene: TRBD2; CDR3 protein: CASSGGSREQYF; CDR3 DNA: TGTGCCAGCTCCGGCGGGAGTCGCGAGCAGTACTTC
clone size: many; V gene: TRBV28; J gene: TRBJ1-3; D gene: NA; CDR3 protein: CASSLPGSLTGNTIYF; CDR3 DNA: TGTGCCAGCAGTCTCCCCGGCAGCCTTACTGGAAACACCATATATTTT
clone size: few; V gene: TRBV20-1; J gene: TRBJ1-5; D gene: NA; CDR3 protein: CSARVGRSNQPQHF; CDR3 DNA: TGCAGTGCTAGAGTGGGCCGAAGCAATCAGCCCCAGCATTTT
clone size: many; V gene: TRBV7-2; J gene: TRBJ2-6; D gene: NA; CDR3 protein: CASRQVSGANVLTF; CDR3 DNA: TGTGCCAGCAGGCAAGTCTCTGGGGCCAACGTCCTGACTTTC
clone size: many; V gene: TRBV29-1; J gene: TRBJ2-1; D gene: NA; CDR3 protein: CSAPSESEQFF; CDR3 DNA: TGCAGCGCTCCTAGCGAAAGTGAGCAGTTCTTC
clone size: many; V gene: TRBV18; J gene: TRBJ1-5; D gene: TRBD1; CDR3 protein: CASSLQGISNQPQHF; CDR3 DNA: TGTGCCAGCTCACTACAGGGGATTAGCAATCAGCCCCAGCATTTT
clone size: few; V gene: TRBV12-5; J gene: TRBJ2-3; D gene: NA; CDR3 protein: CASGLVNGLTDTQYF; CDR3 DNA: TGTGCTAGTGGTTTGGTCAACGGCCTCACAGATACGCAGTATTTT
clone size: many; V gene: TRBV28; J gene: TRBJ2-3; D gene: NA; CDR3 protein: CASSASPYTQYF; CDR3 DNA: TGTGCCAGCAGTGCCTCTCCCTATACGCAGTATTTT
clone size: many; V gene: TRBV12-3/TRBV12-4; J gene: TRBJ2-3; D gene: NA; CDR3 protein: CASSFSGDTQYF; CDR3 DNA: TGTGCCAGCAGCTTTTCTGGAGATACGCAGTATTTT
clone size: NA; V gene: TRBV10-3; J gene: TRBJ2-7; D gene: NA; CDR3 protein: CAISDGPSGYEQYF; CDR3 DNA: TGTGCCATCAGTGACGGGCCTTCAGGGTACGAGCAGTACTTC
clone size: many; V gene: TRBV12-3/TRBV12-4; J gene: TRBJ1-1; D gene: NA; CDR3 protein: CASSPGGGSEAFF; CDR3 DNA: TGTGCCAGCAGCCCCGGGGGGGGATCTGAAGCTTTCTTT
clone size: NA; V gene: TRBV7-8; J gene: TRBJ2-4; D gene: NA; CDR3 protein: CASSPEEPLAKNIQYF; CDR3 DNA: TGTGCCAGCAGCCCCGAGGAACCTTTAGCCAAAAACATTCAGTACTTC
clone size: few; V gene: TRBV6-6; J gene: TRBJ2-7; D gene: NA; CDR3 protein: CASSYSNKVGGKVYEQYF; CDR3 DNA: TGTGCCAGCAGTTACTCGAACAAGGTGGGGGGAAAAGTCTACGAGCAGTACTTC
clone size: NA; V gene: TRBV19; J gene: TRBJ2-1; D gene: TRBD2; CDR3 protein: CATVPSGSASYNEQFF; CDR3 DNA: TGTGCCACAGTCCCTAGCGGGAGCGCCTCCTACAATGAGCAGTTCTTC
clone size: few; V gene: TRBV28; J gene: TRBJ1-2; D gene: TRBD1; CDR3 protein: CASSHQGATIGYTF; CDR3 DNA: TGTGCCAGCAGTCATCAGGGGGCAACGATTGGCTACACCTTC
clone size: many; V gene: TRBV28; J gene: TRBJ2-5; D gene: NA; CDR3 protein: CASSSETQYF; CDR3 DNA: TGTGCCAGCAGTTCAGAGACCCAGTACTTC
clone size: NA; V gene: TRBV10-3; J gene: TRBJ2-2; D gene: NA; CDR3 protein: CAGRGRTNTGELFF; CDR3 DNA: TGTGCCGGGAGGGGGAGGACGAACACCGGGGAGCTGTTTTTT
clone size: few; V gene: TRBV20-1; J gene: TRBJ1-2; D gene: NA; CDR3 protein: CSARDSGAHGYTF; CDR3 DNA: TGCAGTGCTAGGGACTCAGGGGCCCATGGCTACACCTTC
clone size: many; V gene: TRBV7-2; J gene: TRBJ2-1; D gene: NA; CDR3 protein: CASSPNREQFF; CDR3 DNA: TGTGCCAGCAGCCCGAACCGGGAGCAGTTCTTC
clone size: NA; V gene: TRBV4-1; J gene: TRBJ2-7; D gene: TRBD2; CDR3 protein: CASSPISSGNEQYF; CDR3 DNA: TGCGCCAGCAGCCCGATTAGTAGCGGGAACGAGCAGTACTTC
clone size: many; V gene: TRBV28; J gene: TRBJ1-4; D gene: NA; CDR3 protein: CASKIGSTNEKLFF; CDR3 DNA: TGTGCCAGCAAAATAGGTTCAACTAATGAAAAACTGTTTTTT
clone size: many; V gene: TRBV6-2/TRBV6-3; J gene: TRBJ2-7; D gene: TRBD2; CDR3 protein: CASSSPALAGGSYEQYF; CDR3 DNA: TGTGCCAGCAGTTCCCCGGCCCTAGCGGGGGGCTCCTACGAGCAGTACTTC
clone size: NA; V gene: TRBV28; J gene: TRBJ1-1; D gene: TRBD1; CDR3 protein: CASSSVGTGRTKTEAFF; CDR3 DNA: TGTGCCAGCAGTTCGGTCGGGACAGGGAGGACTAAGACTGAAGCTTTCTTT
clone size: many; V gene: TRBV25-1; J gene: TRBJ2-5; D gene: NA; CDR3 protein: CASSPTGGLETQYF; CDR3 DNA: TGTGCCAGCAGCCCAACCGGGGGGCTGGAGACCCAGTACTTC
clone size: NA; V gene: TRBV20-1; J gene: TRBJ1-4; D gene: NA; CDR3 protein: CSANPGTLGEKLFF; CDR3 DNA: TGCAGTGCCAATCCGGGGACATTGGGGGAAAAACTGTTTTTT
clone size: few; V gene: TRBV6-2/TRBV6-3; J gene: TRBJ2-1; D gene: TRBD2; CDR3 protein: CASSPGLSLVGNEQFF; CDR3 DNA: TGTGCCAGCAGCCCGGGACTATCTTTGGTTGGAAATGAGCAGTTCTTC
clone size: many; V gene: TRBV29-1; J gene: TRBJ2-6; D gene: TRBD2; CDR3 protein: CSVVLAGASSGANVLTF; CDR3 DNA: TGCAGCGTTGTACTAGCGGGAGCGAGCTCTGGGGCCAACGTCCTGACTTTC
clone size: NA; V gene: TRBV7-9; J gene: TRBJ2-3; D gene: TRBD2; CDR3 protein: CASSLGGSSDTQYF; CDR3 DNA: TGTGCCAGCAGCTTAGGCGGGAGCTCGGATACGCAGTATTTT
clone size: many; V gene: TRBV24-1; J gene: TRBJ2-1; D gene: TRBD2; CDR3 protein: CATSDFEASGKENEQFF; CDR3 DNA: TGTGCCACCAGTGATTTTGAGGCTAGCGGGAAAGAAAATGAGCAGTTCTTC
clone size: many; V gene: TRBV12-3/TRBV12-4; J gene: TRBJ1-5; D gene: TRBD1; CDR3 protein: CASSPSTGLGNQPQHF; CDR3 DNA: TGTGCCAGCAGTCCCTCGACAGGGCTGGGCAATCAGCCCCAGCATTTT
clone size: few; V gene: TRBV9; J gene: TRBJ2-3; D gene: NA; CDR3 protein: CASSKGADTQYF; CDR3 DNA: TGTGCCAGCAGCAAAGGTGCAGATACGCAGTATTTT
clone size: NA; V gene: TRBV5-6; J gene: TRBJ2-6; D gene: NA; CDR3 protein: CASSPGIGSVVLTF; CDR3 DNA: TGTGCCAGCAGCCCAGGGATAGGGTCCGTTGTCCTGACTTTC
clone size: many; V gene: TRBV7-6; J gene: TRBJ1-2; D gene: NA; CDR3 protein: CASSRRGGEHGYTF; CDR3 DNA: TGTGCCAGCAGCCGTCGAGGAGGGGAGCATGGCTACACCTTC
clone size: few; V gene: TRBV12-3/TRBV12-4; J gene: TRBJ2-7; D gene: NA; CDR3 protein: CASSPVDGSYEQYF; CDR3 DNA: TGTGCCAGCAGTCCCGTCGACGGCTCCTACGAGCAGTACTTC
clone size: NA; V gene: TRBV5-4; J gene: TRBJ2-2; D gene: NA; CDR3 protein: CASSRGRVVTGELFF; CDR3 DNA: TGTGCCAGCAGCAGGGGACGGGTGGTCACCGGGGAGCTGTTTTTT
clone size: few; V gene: TRBV20-1; J gene: TRBJ1-2; D gene: NA; CDR3 protein: CSASIGDYGYTF; CDR3 DNA: TGCAGTGCTAGTATCGGGGACTATGGCTACACCTTC
clone size: many; V gene: TRBV2; J gene: TRBJ1-2; D gene: NA; CDR3 protein: CASSEILERTRNGYTF; CDR3 DNA: TGTGCCAGCAGTGAAATATTAGAGAGGACACGGAATGGCTACACCTTC
clone size: NA; V gene: TRBV12-3/TRBV12-4; J gene: TRBJ2-5; D gene: NA; CDR3 protein: CASSYGLYEETQYF; CDR3 DNA: TGTGCCAGCAGTTACGGGCTCTACGAAGAGACCCAGTACTTC
clone size: many; V gene: TRBV12-3/TRBV12-4; J gene: TRBJ2-2; D gene: NA; CDR3 protein: CASSLRSGPNTGELFF; CDR3 DNA: TGTGCCAGCAGTTTACGATCCGGGCCGAACACCGGGGAGCTGTTTTTT
clone size: many; V gene: TRBV11-2; J gene: TRBJ2-1; D gene: NA; CDR3 protein: CASSIAGTSNEQFF; CDR3 DNA: TGTGCCAGCAGCATAGCAGGGACTTCCAATGAGCAGTTCTTC
clone size: many; V gene: TRBV20-1; J gene: TRBJ2-7; D gene: TRBD2; CDR3 protein: CSAREASGLHEQYF; CDR3 DNA: TGCAGTGCTAGAGAGGCTAGCGGACTTCACGAGCAGTACTTC
clone size: NA; V gene: TRBV28; J gene: TRBJ1-2; D gene: NA; CDR3 protein: CASAQGGRGYTF; CDR3 DNA: TGTGCCAGTGCGCAGGGAGGGCGGGGCTACACCTTC
clone size: many; V gene: TRBV20-1; J gene: TRBJ1-5; D gene: NA; CDR3 protein: CSAPDPRADQPQHF; CDR3 DNA: TGCAGTGCCCCTGACCCGCGGGCCGATCAGCCCCAGCATTTT
clone size: many; V gene: TRBV29-1; J gene: TRBJ2-1; D gene: NA; CDR3 protein: CSVYVAHEQFF; CDR3 DNA: TGCAGCGTTTACGTAGCCCATGAGCAGTTCTTC
clone size: many; V gene: TRBV10-3; J gene: TRBJ1-6; D gene: TRBD1; CDR3 protein: CATASDRGSPLHF; CDR3 DNA: TGTGCCACAGCGTCGGACAGGGGTTCACCCCTCCACTTT
clone size: many; V gene: TRBV12-3/TRBV12-4; J gene: TRBJ1-1; D gene: NA; CDR3 protein: CASSLAPNTEAFF; CDR3 DNA: TGTGCCAGCAGTTTAGCACCAAACACTGAAGCTTTCTTT
clone size: NA; V gene: TRBV20-1; J gene: TRBJ2-1; D gene: NA; CDR3 protein: CSALQRAFSYNEQFF; CDR3 DNA: TGCAGTGCCCTGCAGCGGGCGTTCTCCTACAATGAGCAGTTCTTC
clone size: many; V gene: TRBV12-3/TRBV12-4; J gene: TRBJ1-2; D gene: NA; CDR3 protein: CASSLRRRVVNYGYTF; CDR3 DNA: TGTGCCAGCAGTTTAAGGCGCAGGGTAGTTAACTATGGCTACACCTTC
clone size: many; V gene: TRBV7-2; J gene: TRBJ2-7; D gene: NA; CDR3 protein: CASSLKTGATYEQYF; CDR3 DNA: TGTGCCAGCAGCTTAAAAACAGGCGCCACCTACGAGCAGTACTTC
clone size: NA; V gene: TRBV11-2; J gene: TRBJ2-5; D gene: NA; CDR3 protein: CASSHNTEETQYF; CDR3 DNA: TGTGCCAGCAGCCACAATACTGAAGAGACCCAGTACTTC
clone size: NA; V gene: TRBV11-2; J gene: TRBJ1-1; D gene: NA; CDR3 protein: CASKGGNTEAFF; CDR3 DNA: TGTGCCAGCAAGGGGGGGAACACTGAAGCTTTCTTT
clone size: many; V gene: TRBV7-9; J gene: TRBJ1-1; D gene: NA; CDR3 protein: CASSSLRRKAFF; CDR3 DNA: TGTGCCAGCAGCTCGCTGCGGCGGAAAGCTTTCTTT
clone size: many; V gene: TRBV11-2; J gene: TRBJ1-1; D gene: TRBD1; CDR3 protein: CASSLEGTTGSLEAFF; CDR3 DNA: TGTGCCAGCAGCTTAGAGGGTACGACAGGGAGCCTTGAAGCTTTCTTT
clone size: NA; V gene: TRBV6-6; J gene: TRBJ2-7; D gene: TRBD1; CDR3 protein: CASSPPPDRAYYEQYF; CDR3 DNA: TGTGCCAGCAGCCCCCCCCCCGACAGGGCCTACTACGAGCAGTACTTC
clone size: few; V gene: TRBV5-6; J gene: TRBJ1-1; D gene: TRBD1; CDR3 protein: CASSYGTEHTEAFF; CDR3 DNA: TGTGCCAGCAGCTATGGGACAGAGCACACTGAAGCTTTCTTT
clone size: NA; V gene: TRBV6-6; J gene: TRBJ1-1; D gene: TRBD1; CDR3 protein: CASSYATGDTEAFF; CDR3 DNA: TGTGCCAGCAGTTACGCGACAGGGGACACTGAAGCTTTCTTT
clone size: many; V gene: TRBV6-5; J gene: TRBJ1-2; D gene: NA; CDR3 protein: CASSIQFNYGYTF; CDR3 DNA: TGTGCCAGCAGTATCCAGTTTAACTATGGCTACACCTTC
clone size: many; V gene: TRBV29-1; J gene: TRBJ1-2; D gene: NA; CDR3 protein: CSVVVAGYGYTF; CDR3 DNA: TGCAGCGTTGTTGTAGCGGGCTATGGCTACACCTTC
clone size: many; V gene: TRBV20-1; J gene: TRBJ1-3; D gene: NA; CDR3 protein: CSAAQASGNTIYF; CDR3 DNA: TGCAGTGCTGCACAGGCCTCTGGAAACACCATATATTTT